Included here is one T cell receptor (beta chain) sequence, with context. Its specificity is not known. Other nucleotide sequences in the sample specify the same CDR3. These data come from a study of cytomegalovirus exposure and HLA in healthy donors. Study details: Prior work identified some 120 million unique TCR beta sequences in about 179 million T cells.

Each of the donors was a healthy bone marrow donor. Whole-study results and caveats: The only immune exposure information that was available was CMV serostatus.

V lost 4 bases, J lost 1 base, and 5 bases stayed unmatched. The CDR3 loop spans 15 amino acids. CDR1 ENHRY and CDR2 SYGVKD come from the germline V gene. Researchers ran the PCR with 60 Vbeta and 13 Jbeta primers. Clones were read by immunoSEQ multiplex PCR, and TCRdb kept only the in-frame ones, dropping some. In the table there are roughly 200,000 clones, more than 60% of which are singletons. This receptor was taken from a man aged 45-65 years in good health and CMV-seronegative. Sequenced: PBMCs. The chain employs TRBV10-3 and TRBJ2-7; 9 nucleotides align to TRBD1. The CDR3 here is CAISGPGQGSYEQYF. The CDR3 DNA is TGTGCCATCAGTGGCCCGGGACAGGGATCCTACGAGCAGTACTTC.